These 5 T cell receptor beta chains were all obtained from the same sample, sequenced in a study of identical twins. TCRdb passed the 5' RACE reads through MiXCR, listing each CDR3 protein once. The data hold approximately 700,000 distinct CDR3 sequences, with 18% observed a single time. Separately, the same data were catalogued under a study of T cells expressing NK-cell markers.

The sequenced material came from PBMCs. All receptors derive from a woman between 18 and 29 years old in good health.

The V and J genes are TRBV10-3 and TRBJ2-1, with TRBD2 identical over 13 bases. This CDR3 contains 15 residues. With V trimmed by 2 bases and J by 7 bases, 2 bases remained unmatched. Germline V lookup: CDR1 ENHRY, CDR2 SYGVKD. CDR3 nucleotides: TGTGCCATCAGTGAGGGACTAGCGGGAGTTAATGAGCAGTTCTTC. Protein: CAISEGLAGVNEQFF.

In its sample, this clonotype was seen many times. The chain combines TRBV7-9 with TRBJ2-1; 10 bases agree with TRBD2. V shed 3 bases and J 4 bases; nucleotides not matched to a gene: 3. Germline lookup yields CDR1 SEHNR and CDR2 FQNEAQ (reference sequence). The CDR3 loop spans 15 amino acids. The CDR3 region is CASSFSGGPYNEQFF. The CDR3, as DNA: TGTGCCAGCAGCTTTAGCGGGGGGCCGTACAATGAGCAGTTCTTC. The whole variable domain, remainder taken from reference TRBV7-9 and TRBJ2-1, is DTGVSQNPRHKITKRGQNVTFRCDPISEHNRLYWYRQTLGQGPEFLTYFQNEAQLEKSRLLSDRFSAERPKGSFSTLEIQRTEQGDSAMYLCASSFSGGPYNEQFFGPGTRLTVL.

The chain carries TRBV9 and TRBJ2-7, with D tentatively TRBD1 (6 bases). The CDR3 spans 16 residues. Germline V gene data show CDR1 as SGDLS and CDR2 as YYNGEE. V was shortened by 3 bases and J by 5 bases, with 21 bases between the two germline ends. CDR3 residues: CASSAVPGHKSHEQYF. In DNA, the CDR3 is TGTGCCAGCAGCGCCGTCCCGGGACACAAAAGCCACGAGCAGTACTTC. Supplemented by reference TRBV9 and TRBJ2-7, the full variable domain reads DSGVTQTPKHLITATGQRVTLRCSPRSGDLSVYWYQQSLDQGLQFLIQYYNGEERAKGNILERFSAQQFPDLHSELNLSSLELGDSALYFCASSAVPGHKSHEQYFGPGTRLTVT.

This chain joins TRBV30 and TRBJ2-7; TRBD2 matches 8 bases. The CDR3 has 13 amino acids. Trimming at V came to 5 bases and at J to 4 bases, leaving 7 bases not matched to a gene. In germline, CDR1 is GTSNPN, CDR2 SVGIG (reference sequence). The DNA of the CDR3 is TGTGCCTGGGGGCGGGAGGAGCGTTACGAGCAGTACTTC. This translates into CAWGREERYEQYF.

The genes are TRBV20-1 and TRBJ2-7; tentatively, D is TRBD1 (5 bases). This CDR3 spans 12 amino acids. Trimming took off 4 bases at V and 0 bases at J, with 7 bases between the two ends. Germline V CDR1 and CDR2: DFQATT, SNEGSKA (reference sequence). The CDR3 reads CSATQGSYEQYF. Written as DNA, the CDR3 is TGCAGTGCTACCCAGGGCTCCTACGAGCAGTACTTC.